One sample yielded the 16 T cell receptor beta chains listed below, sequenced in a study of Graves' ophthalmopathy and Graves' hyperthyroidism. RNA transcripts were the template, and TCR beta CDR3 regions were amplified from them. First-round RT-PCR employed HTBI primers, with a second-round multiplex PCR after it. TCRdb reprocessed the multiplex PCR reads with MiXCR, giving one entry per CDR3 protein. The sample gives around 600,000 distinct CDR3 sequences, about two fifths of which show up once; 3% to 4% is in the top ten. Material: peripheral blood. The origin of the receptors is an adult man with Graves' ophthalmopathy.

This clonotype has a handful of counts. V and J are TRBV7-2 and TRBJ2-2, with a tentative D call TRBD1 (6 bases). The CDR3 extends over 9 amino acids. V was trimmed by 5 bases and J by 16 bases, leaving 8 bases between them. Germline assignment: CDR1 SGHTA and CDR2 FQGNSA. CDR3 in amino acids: CASSRDTFF. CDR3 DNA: TGTGCCAGCAGCCGGGACACGTTTTTT.

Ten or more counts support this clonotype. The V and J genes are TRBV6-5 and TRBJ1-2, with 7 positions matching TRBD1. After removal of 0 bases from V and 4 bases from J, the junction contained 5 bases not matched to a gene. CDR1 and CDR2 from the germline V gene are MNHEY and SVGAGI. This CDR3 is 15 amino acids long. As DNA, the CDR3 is TGTGCCAGCAGTTACTCTGGACAGGTGGCCTATGGCTACACCTTC. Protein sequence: CASSYSGQVAYGYTF.

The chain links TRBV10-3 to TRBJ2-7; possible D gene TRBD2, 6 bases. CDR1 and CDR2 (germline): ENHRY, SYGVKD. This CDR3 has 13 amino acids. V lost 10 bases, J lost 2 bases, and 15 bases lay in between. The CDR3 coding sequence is TGTGCCAGCACGGGACTCCAAACCTACGAGCAGTACTTC. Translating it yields CASTGLQTYEQYF.

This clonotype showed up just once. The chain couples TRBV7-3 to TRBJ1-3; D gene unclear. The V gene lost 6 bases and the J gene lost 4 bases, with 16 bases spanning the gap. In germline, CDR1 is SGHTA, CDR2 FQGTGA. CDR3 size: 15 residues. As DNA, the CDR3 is TGTGCCAGCAGTTTAGGAGGATTTGAAGGAAACACCATATATTTT. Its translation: CASSLGGFEGNTIYF.

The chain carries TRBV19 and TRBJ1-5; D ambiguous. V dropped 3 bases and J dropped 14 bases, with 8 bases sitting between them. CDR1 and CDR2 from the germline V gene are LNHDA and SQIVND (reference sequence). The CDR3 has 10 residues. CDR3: CASSIGQEHF. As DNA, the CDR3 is TGTGCCAGTAGTATCGGCCAGGAGCATTTT.

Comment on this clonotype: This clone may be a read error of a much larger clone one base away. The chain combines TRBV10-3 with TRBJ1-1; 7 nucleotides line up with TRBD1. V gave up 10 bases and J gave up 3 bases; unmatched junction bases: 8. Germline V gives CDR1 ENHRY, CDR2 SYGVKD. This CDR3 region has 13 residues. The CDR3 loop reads CASRQGVDTEAFF. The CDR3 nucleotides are TGTGCCAGCCGTCAGGGGGTGGACACTGAAGCTTTCTTT.

The CDR3 DNA sequence: TGTGCCAGCAGCTTGGCGTGGGACCGAGAGACCCAGTACTTC. Translated, it gives CASSLAWDRETQYF. This rearrangement joins TRBV5-6 to TRBJ2-5, with D possibly being TRBD1 or TRBD2 (5 bases each). Trimming stripped 0 bases from V and 4 bases from J, with 10 bases between. Germline V CDR1 and CDR2: SGHDT, YYEEEE. The length of the CDR3 is 14 residues.

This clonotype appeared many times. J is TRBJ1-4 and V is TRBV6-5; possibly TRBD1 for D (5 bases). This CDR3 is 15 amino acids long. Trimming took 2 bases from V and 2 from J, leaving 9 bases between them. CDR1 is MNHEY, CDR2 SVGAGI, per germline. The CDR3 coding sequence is TGTGCCAGCAGTTACGGGGGTGCGACTAATGAAAAACTGTTTTTT. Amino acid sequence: CASSYGGATNEKLFF.

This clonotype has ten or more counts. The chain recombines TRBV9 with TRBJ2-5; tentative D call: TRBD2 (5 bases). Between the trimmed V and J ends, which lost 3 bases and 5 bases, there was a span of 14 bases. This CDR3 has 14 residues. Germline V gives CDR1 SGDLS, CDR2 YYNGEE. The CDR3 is CASSGSPRGETQYF. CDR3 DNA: TGTGCCAGCAGCGGGTCCCCGAGAGGGGAGACCCAGTACTTC.

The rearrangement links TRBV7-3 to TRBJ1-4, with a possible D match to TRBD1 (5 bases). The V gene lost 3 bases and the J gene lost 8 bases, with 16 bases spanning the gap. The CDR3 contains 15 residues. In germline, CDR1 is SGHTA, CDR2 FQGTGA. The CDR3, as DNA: TGTGCCAGCAGCTTTGGGGGGAACACCGGGGAAAAACTGTTTTTT. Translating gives CASSFGGNTGEKLFF.

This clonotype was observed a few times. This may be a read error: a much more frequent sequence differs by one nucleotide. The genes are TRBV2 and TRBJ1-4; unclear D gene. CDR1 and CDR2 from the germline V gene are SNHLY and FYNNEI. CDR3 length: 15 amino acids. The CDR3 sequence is CASNEHGTTNEKLFF. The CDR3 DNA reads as TGTGCCAGCAATGAACACGGGACAACTAATGAAAAACTGTTTTTT.

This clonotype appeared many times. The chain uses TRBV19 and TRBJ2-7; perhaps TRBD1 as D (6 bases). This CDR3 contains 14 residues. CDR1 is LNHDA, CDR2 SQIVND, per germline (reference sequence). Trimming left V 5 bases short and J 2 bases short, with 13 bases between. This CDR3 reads CASSARDTPYEQYF. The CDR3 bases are TGTGCCAGTAGTGCCCGGGACACCCCCTACGAGCAGTACTTC.

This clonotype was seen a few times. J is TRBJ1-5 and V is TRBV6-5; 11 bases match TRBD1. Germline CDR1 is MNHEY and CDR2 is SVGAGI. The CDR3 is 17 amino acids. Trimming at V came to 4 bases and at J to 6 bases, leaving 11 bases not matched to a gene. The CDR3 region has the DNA TGTGCCAGCAGTTCCGGACAGGGGGCTGGTTTAGGTCAGCCCCAGCATTTT. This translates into CASSSGQGAGLGQPQHF.

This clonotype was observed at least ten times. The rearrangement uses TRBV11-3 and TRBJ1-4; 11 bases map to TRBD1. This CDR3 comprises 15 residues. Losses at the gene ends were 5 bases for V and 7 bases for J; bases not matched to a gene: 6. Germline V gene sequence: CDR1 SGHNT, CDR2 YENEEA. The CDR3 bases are TGTGCCAGCAGCCCCCGGACAGGGGGCGGTGAAAAACTGTTTTTT. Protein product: CASSPRTGGGEKLFF.

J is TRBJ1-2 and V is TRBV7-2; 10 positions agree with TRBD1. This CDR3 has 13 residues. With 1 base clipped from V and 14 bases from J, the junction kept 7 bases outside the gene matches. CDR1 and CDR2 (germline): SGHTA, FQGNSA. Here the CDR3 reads CASSLGQGAEDTF. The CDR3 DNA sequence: TGTGCCAGCAGCTTAGGACAGGGGGCGGAAGATACCTTC.

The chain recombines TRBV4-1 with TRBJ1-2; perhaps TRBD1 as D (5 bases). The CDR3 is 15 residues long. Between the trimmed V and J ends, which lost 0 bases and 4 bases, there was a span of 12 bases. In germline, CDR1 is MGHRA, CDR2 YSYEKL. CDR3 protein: CASSQELGVSYGYTF. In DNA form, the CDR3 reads TGCGCCAGCAGCCAAGAGTTAGGGGTTAGCTATGGCTACACCTTC.